One and the same sample provided the 26 T cell receptor beta chains below, sequenced in a study of OX40 agonist ivuxolimab in advanced cancers. Clones were sequenced by immunoSEQ multiplex PCR, and TCRdb holds only the in-frame ones, with some missing. The sample carries about 91,000 clones, 84% recorded once. Specimen: CD4+ or CD8+ T cells sorted from blood, collected in a trial of the OX40 agonist ivuxolimab. The source is an adult with an advanced solid tumor such as melanoma, head and neck, liver or kidney cancer.

This clone was picked up a small number of times. The rearrangement uses TRBV7-9 and TRBJ2-2, with D possibly matching TRBD1 (7 bases). Germline lookup yields CDR1 SEHNR and CDR2 FQNEAQ (reference sequence). Trimming pared 4 bases from V and 5 bases from J, leaving 14 bases between. The CDR3 sequence is 15 residues long. CDR3 region: CASSSRQGGTGELFF. The CDR3 DNA reads TGTGCCAGCAGCTCCAGACAGGGAGGAACCGGGGAGCTGTTTTTT.

The CDR3 coding sequence is TGTGCCAGCGAAAAAGGGGCTTCTAATGAAAAACTGTTTTTT. Residues: CASEKGASNEKLFF. The chain has TRBV2 and TRBJ1-4; perhaps TRBD1 as D (5 bases). CDR1 SNHLY and CDR2 FYNNEI come from the germline V gene. The CDR3 runs to 14 residues. V lost 8 bases and J 3 bases, leaving 13 bases between the germline ends.

This clone was seen more than once but under ten times. V gene TRBV7-2 combines with J gene TRBJ1-5; no clear D. V lost 5 bases and J lost 0, with 14 bases in between. The CDR3 length is 16 residues. Germline-derived CDR1 and CDR2 are SGHTA and FQGNSA. The CDR3: CASSLNSDPSNQPQHF. The CDR3 bases are TGTGCCAGCAGCCTCAACTCGGACCCTAGCAATCAGCCCCAGCATTTT.

The chain is built from TRBV25-1 and TRBJ2-2, with D maybe TRBD1 (6 bases). Germline V gene data show CDR1 as MGHDK and CDR2 as SYGVNS. This CDR3 comprises 15 residues. Trimming shortened V by 8 bases and J by 0 bases, and 13 bases separated the two germline ends. The CDR3 bases are TGTGCCAGCCGAGGGACATTCGCGAACACCGGGGAGCTGTTTTTT. As protein: CASRGTFANTGELFF. The full variable domain, completed using reference TRBV25-1 and TRBJ2-2, is EADIYQTPRYLVIGTGKKITLECSQTMGHDKMYWYQQDPGMELHLIHYSYGVNSTEKGDLSSESTVSRIRTEHFPLTLESARPSHTSQYLCASRGTFANTGELFFGEGSRLTVL.

This chain connects TRBV5-1 to TRBJ1-1; a weak D match, TRBD1 (6 bases). The germline V gene encodes CDR1 SGHRS and CDR2 YFSETQ. CDR3 length: 13 residues. V lost 0 bases and J 10 bases, leaving 13 bases between the germline ends. The CDR3 here is CASSLEGGSRAFF. The DNA for the CDR3 is TGCGCCAGCAGCTTGGAGGGGGGAAGTAGAGCTTTCTTT.

The chain employs TRBV23-1 and TRBJ2-7, with D maybe TRBD2 (5 bases). TRBV23-1 is sorted into the ORF group, with uncertain function. V lost 6 bases to trimming and J lost 1 base, with 10 bases between them. The CDR3 loop spans 13 amino acids. Written as DNA, the CDR3 is TGCGCCAGCAGGGAGGTCCCATCCTACGAGCAGTACTTC. Its protein product is CASREVPSYEQYF.

The chain is built from TRBV25-1 and TRBJ2-1; D ambiguous. Germline CDR1 is MGHDK and CDR2 is SYGVNS. The CDR3 has 8 amino acids. The CDR3, as DNA: TGTGCTAGAAATGAGCAGTTCTTC. The encoded protein is CARNEQFF.

This clone has only one observation. The genes are TRBV4-3 and TRBJ1-4; D unclear. V was shortened by 0 bases and J by 4 bases, with 6 bases between the two germline ends. Germline V gives CDR1 LGHNA, CDR2 YSLEER. The CDR3 runs to 14 residues. The chain's CDR3 is CASSQEGLNEKLFF. Written as DNA, the CDR3 is TGCGCCAGCAGCCAAGAAGGGCTTAATGAAAAACTGTTTTTT.

The J gene is TRBJ1-2, the V gene TRBV4-2; 9 bases are a match to TRBD1. The CDR3 consists of 17 residues. Looked up from germline, CDR1 is LGHNA and CDR2 is YNFKEQ. The junction had 11 bases not matched to a gene; V was cut back by 1 base and J by 5 bases. CDR3 sequence (DNA): TGTGCCAGCAGCCAAGTGGGGACAGGGTGGTGGAGGTATGGCTACACCTTC. It is translated as CASSQVGTGWWRYGYTF.

The V gene is TRBV30, the J gene TRBJ1-4, with D possibly being TRBD1 (5 bases). The V gene lost 4 bases and the J gene lost 4 bases, with 19 bases spanning the gap. The CDR3 sequence is 16 residues long. Germline V lookup: CDR1 GTSNPN, CDR2 SVGIG (reference sequence). CDR3 amino acids: CAWKAAEKRGNEKLFF. The CDR3 region has the DNA TGTGCCTGGAAGGCGGCAGAAAAAAGGGGTAATGAAAAACTGTTTTTT.

The chain joins TRBV11-2 to TRBJ2-3; D remains ambiguous. CDR3 size: 12 residues. V lost 5 bases to trimming and J lost 5 bases, with 8 bases between them. Germline lookup yields CDR1 SGHAT and CDR2 FQNNGV. CDR3 nucleotide sequence: TGTGCCAGCAGCCCGAACGAAGATACGCAGTATTTT. It yields the protein CASSPNEDTQYF.

The V call is TRBV7-2, the J call TRBJ1-4; TRBD1 agrees at 7 bases. V was pared by 5 bases and J by 12 bases, with 12 bases of the junction left unmatched. Germline lookup yields CDR1 SGHTA and CDR2 FQGNSA. There are 14 residues in the CDR3. The CDR3 loop is CASSPGTAIPQLFF. In nucleotides, the CDR3 is TGTGCCAGCAGCCCTGGGACAGCAATCCCGCAACTGTTTTTT.

CDR3 region: CASSLSAGLRTQYF. CDR3 bases: TGTGCCAGCAGTTTATCCGCGGGGCTGAGGACGCAGTATTTT. This rearrangement joins TRBV28 to TRBJ2-3, with a tentative D call TRBD2 (6 bases). This CDR3 is 14 amino acids long. V dropped 1 base and J dropped 9 bases, with 14 bases sitting between them. Germline assignment: CDR1 MDHEN and CDR2 SYDVKM.

To note about this clone: This same CDR3 is encoded by further DNA sequences in the sample. The chain is built from TRBV30 and TRBJ1-1; D is unresolved. The V and J ends lost 4 bases and 7 bases respectively, with 10 bases between them. Germline V lookup: CDR1 GTSNPN, CDR2 SVGIG (reference sequence). This CDR3 spans 11 amino acids. The CDR3 here is CAWNRGFEAFF. The CDR3 coding sequence is TGTGCCTGGAACAGAGGATTTGAAGCTTTCTTT.

This chain links TRBV6-1 with TRBJ2-3, with D tentatively TRBD1 (6 bases). The CDR3 is 14 residues long. Trimming left V 6 bases short and J 2 bases short, with 12 bases between. The germline V gene has CDR1 MNHNS and CDR2 SASEGT. The CDR3 coding sequence is TGTGCCAGCAGAACGGACAGAGTCACAGATACGCAGTATTTT. The encoded protein is CASRTDRVTDTQYF.

This chain links TRBV5-5 with TRBJ1-2; TRBD1 matches 9 bases. This CDR3 contains 15 residues. Germline CDR1 and CDR2: SGHKS and YYEKEE (reference sequence). V lost 6 bases to trimming and J lost 6 bases; unmatched junction nucleotides: 12. CDR3: CASTSQGASLDGYTF. In DNA form, the CDR3 reads TGTGCCAGCACTTCACAGGGGGCGTCCTTGGATGGCTACACCTTC.

The chain employs TRBV4-3 and TRBJ1-2; no clear D gene. Germline values: CDR1 LGHNA, CDR2 YSLEER. The CDR3 extends over 15 amino acids. V was trimmed by 1 base and J by 2 bases, leaving 11 bases between them. The CDR3 region has the DNA TGCGCCAGCAGCCAAGTTCTCCGGGCCAACTATGGCTACACCTTC. Amino acids: CASSQVLRANYGYTF.

This chain links TRBV6-1 with TRBJ2-3; D unresolved. V was cut by 8 bases and J by 0 bases, with 15 bases left in between. Germline V lookup: CDR1 MNHNS, CDR2 SASEGT. The CDR3 loop spans 15 amino acids. As DNA, the CDR3 is TGTGCCAGCGTCTTATCCTGGGGAAGCACAGATACGCAGTATTTT. It encodes CASVLSWGSTDTQYF.

The chain is built from TRBV12-5 and TRBJ2-7, with D tentatively TRBD2 (7 bases). Germline V gene lookup returns CDR1 LGHNT and CDR2 FRNRAP. This CDR3 region has 16 residues. V gave up 3 bases and J gave up 2 bases, with 17 bases separating them. In nucleotides, the CDR3 is TGTGCTAGTGGTTTACCCGCGAGGGGGGGCCCCTACGAGCAGTACTTC. Protein product: CASGLPARGGPYEQYF.

The chain carries TRBV29-1 and TRBJ1-6; 9 positions match TRBD1. The CDR3 extends over 15 amino acids. Germline CDR1 SQVTM, CDR2 ANQGSEA. Trimming at V came to 4 bases and at J to 7 bases, leaving 8 bases not matched to a gene. CDR3 region: CSVGTGTGRNSPLHF. For the CDR3, the DNA is TGCAGCGTTGGTACCGGGACAGGGAGGAATTCACCCCTCCACTTT.

The CDR3 loop is CASSMAGRLAGGGATTQYF. The CDR3 region has the DNA TGTGCCAGTAGTATGGCAGGGCGACTAGCGGGGGGTGGTGCCACGACCCAGTACTTC. This chain joins TRBV19 and TRBJ2-5; 13 bases line up with TRBD2. Trimming at V came to 3 bases and at J to 7 bases, leaving 17 bases not matched to a gene. Germline assignment: CDR1 LNHDA and CDR2 SQIVND (reference sequence). This CDR3 comprises 19 residues.

This chain connects TRBV2 to TRBJ2-1; D possibly corresponds to TRBD2 (5 bases). Germline loops: CDR1 SNHLY, CDR2 FYNNEI. The V end was cut by 4 bases, the J end by 2 bases, with 6 bases between. The CDR3 is made up of 13 amino acids. The CDR3 protein is CASSGLPYNEQFF. For the CDR3, the DNA is TGTGCCAGCAGTGGACTACCCTACAATGAGCAGTTCTTC.

CDR3 residues: CASSQEIGGLGFLTDTQYF. CDR3 coding DNA: TGCGCCAGCAGCCAAGAGATAGGCGGACTAGGTTTTCTCACAGATACGCAGTATTTT. The chain is built from TRBV4-3 and TRBJ2-3; 7 bases are a match to TRBD2. Unmatched junction bases numbered 14, after V lost 0 bases and J lost 2 bases. Germline V lookup: CDR1 LGHNA, CDR2 YSLEER. The CDR3 covers 19 residues.

The gene calls are TRBV7-3 and TRBJ2-1; 8 bases line up with TRBD2. CDR1 and CDR2 (germline): SGHTA, FQGTGA. This CDR3 has 15 amino acids. Germline trimming cut 5 bases from V and 9 bases from J; bases unmatched to any gene: 12. The CDR3 loop is CASSPGGAISTEQFF. The CDR3 DNA reads TGTGCCAGCAGCCCCGGGGGGGCCATCTCCACTGAGCAGTTCTTC.

The table lists this clone with a count of one. The rearrangement uses TRBV2 and TRBJ1-5, with D unclear. Germline V gene lookup returns CDR1 SNHLY and CDR2 FYNNEI. There are 15 residues in the CDR3. With 4 bases removed from V and 7 bases from J, the gap between germline ends came to 17 bases. CDR3 in DNA: TGTGCCAGCAGTGCCGGAGGGCAGGCGGCGCAGCCCCAGCATTTT. Its translation: CASSAGGQAAQPQHF.

This sequence joins TRBV5-1 and TRBJ1-1; TRBD1 is a possible D gene (6 bases). Germline loops: CDR1 SGHRS, CDR2 YFSETQ. The CDR3 totals 13 residues. V was clipped by 7 bases and J by 4 bases, with 14 bases between them. The CDR3 spells CASQDLTGTEAFF. CDR3 DNA sequence: TGCGCCAGCCAAGACTTGACAGGCACTGAAGCTTTCTTT.